The clone carrying this TCR beta chain has only a few counts. Antigen specificity is unknown. This record comes from a study of beta chain features in type 1 diabetes. Whole-study results and caveats: Resolution of whether HLA type affects TCRB rearrangement was not achieved here.

The CDR3 has 16 amino acids. Germline CDR1 reads SGHNT; CDR2 reads YYREEE (reference sequence). J gave up 6 bases and V 4 bases, and 5 bases lay outside the gene matches. The single heparinised draw taken from each donor contained around 110 mL of blood on average. Reverse transcribing all isolated RNA meant expressed TCRB transcripts were sequenced. Repertoires were generated with immunoSEQ multiplex PCR, while TCRdb's copy carries only in-frame clones and drops some. This sample yields fewer than 350,000 clones, of which around a fifth are seen a single time; around 0.04% belongs to the top ten. This TCR was recovered from a woman in her late teens or twenties in good health. J is TRBJ1-6 and V is TRBV5-4, with 12 bases aligning to TRBD1. Sequences were obtained from naive CD4+ T cells from blood. Here the CDR3 DNA reads TGTGCCAGCAGCCCCGGGACAGGGGGCTCTAATTCACCCCTCCACTTT. This gives the protein CASSPGTGGSNSPLHF.